Below, one T cell receptor beta chain is given with its context. Its specific antigen is unknown. Per-base qualities were not stored, and no clone one base away is much larger. The data were obtained in a study of T cell changes during pregnancy in multiple sclerosis (dated by TCRdb to 2018 to 2020). At the level of the whole study: Changes in the T cell repertoire over the course of pregnancy were examined in this study in women with multiple sclerosis.

Receptor libraries were prepared by the immunoSEQ multiplex PCR assay. The table was pulled from immuneACCESS by TCRdb, which kept in-frame rearrangements only. Such tables lose some clones; where checked, under half of the loss comes from unresolved V genes, and the rest has no known cause. Within this sample are about 38,000 clones, with roughly 93% of them counted one time only. The ten largest clones capture about 8% of the sample. Trimming takes 0 bases off V and 1 base off J; junction bases not matched to a gene: 4. The CDR3 contains 16 residues, cysteine and phenylalanine counted. CDR3 DNA is the only sequence kept; it has 48 bases, read in frame from the first base. The germline V gene yields SGHRS for CDR1 and YFSETQ for CDR2.

The sample was CD8+ T cells from peripheral blood mononuclear cells, taken in the third trimester of pregnancy. The clonotype originates from a female donor with multiple sclerosis, enrolled in a pregnancy study. Rearrangement joined TRBV5-1 to TRBJ2-3; 8 bases in the junction line up with TRBD2. In nucleotide form, the sequence is TGCGCCAGCAGCTTGGGGGGACTAGTACGCACAGATACGCAGTATTTT. This codes for CASSLGGLVRTDTQYF.